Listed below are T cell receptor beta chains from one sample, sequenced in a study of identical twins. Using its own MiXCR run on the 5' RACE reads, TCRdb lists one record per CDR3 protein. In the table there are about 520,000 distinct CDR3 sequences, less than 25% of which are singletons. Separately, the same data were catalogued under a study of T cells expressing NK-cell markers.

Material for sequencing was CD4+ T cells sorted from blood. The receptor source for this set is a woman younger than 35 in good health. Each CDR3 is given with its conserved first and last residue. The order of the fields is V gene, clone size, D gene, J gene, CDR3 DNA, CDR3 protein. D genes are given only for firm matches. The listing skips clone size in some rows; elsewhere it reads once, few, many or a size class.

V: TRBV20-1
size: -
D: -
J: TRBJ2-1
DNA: TGCAGTGCTAACCTTGGCCCCTACAATGAGCAGTTCTTC
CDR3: CSANLGPYNEQFF

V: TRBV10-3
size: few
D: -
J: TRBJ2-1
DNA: TGTGCCGTCGCTTGGCAGAGCGATGAGCAGTTCTTC
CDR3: CAVAWQSDEQFF

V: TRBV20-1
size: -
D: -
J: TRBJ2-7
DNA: TGCAGTGCTAGTCACTCTCACTCCTACGAGCAGTACTTC
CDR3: CSASHSHSYEQYF

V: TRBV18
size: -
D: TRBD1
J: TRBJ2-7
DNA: TGTGCCAGCTCACCACCGAGGGGACAGAGCTCCTACGAGCAGTACTTC
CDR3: CASSPPRGQSSYEQYF

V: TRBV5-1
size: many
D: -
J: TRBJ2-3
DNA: TGCGCCAGCAGCGATAACACAGATACGCAGTATTTT
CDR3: CASSDNTDTQYF

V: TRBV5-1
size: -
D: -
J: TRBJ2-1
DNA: TGCGCCAGCAGCCCGGACGGGACCCCCTACAATGAGCAGTTCTTC
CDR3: CASSPDGTPYNEQFF

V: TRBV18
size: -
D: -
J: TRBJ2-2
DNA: TGTGCCAGCTCACGCGCGACTAGACCCGGGGAGCTGTTTTTT
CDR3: CASSRATRPGELFF

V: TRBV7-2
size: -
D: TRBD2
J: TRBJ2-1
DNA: TGTGCCAGCAGCCTCCTTCCCGGCGGGAGTGAACACAATGAGCAGTTCTTC
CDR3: CASSLLPGGSEHNEQFF

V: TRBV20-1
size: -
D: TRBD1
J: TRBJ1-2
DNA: TGCAGTGCTAGACACGTACAGGGGACCTATGGCTACACCTTC
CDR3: CSARHVQGTYGYTF

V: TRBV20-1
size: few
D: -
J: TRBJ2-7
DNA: TGCAGTGCTAGAGGAGGGCAGGGGGGCGGCTACGAGCAGTACTTC
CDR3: CSARGGQGGGYEQYF

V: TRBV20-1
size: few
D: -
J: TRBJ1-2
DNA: TGCAGTGCTAGACCCATAGGGGAGGGGTTGGACTATGGCTACACCTTC
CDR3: CSARPIGEGLDYGYTF

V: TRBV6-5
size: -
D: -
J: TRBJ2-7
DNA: TGTGCCAGCAGCTTACGGTTAGAATCCTACGAGCAGTACTTC
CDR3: CASSLRLESYEQYF

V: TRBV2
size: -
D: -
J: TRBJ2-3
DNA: TGTGCCAGCAGTGAAACTAGTTGGTCAGATACGCAGTATTTT
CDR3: CASSETSWSDTQYF

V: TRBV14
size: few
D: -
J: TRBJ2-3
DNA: TGTGCCAGCAGCCCAGGACAATTCACAGATACGCAGTATTTT
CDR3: CASSPGQFTDTQYF

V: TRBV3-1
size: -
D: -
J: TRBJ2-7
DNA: TGTGCCAGCAGCCAAGACTACAGGGACGAGCAGTACTTC
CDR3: CASSQDYRDEQYF

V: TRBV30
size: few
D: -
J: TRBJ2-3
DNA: TGTGCCTGGAGTGAGGGGTGGGATACGCAGTATTTT
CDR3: CAWSEGWDTQYF

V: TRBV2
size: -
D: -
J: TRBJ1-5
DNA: TGTGCCAGCAGTGTGCTGGGGACGAGCAATCAGCCCCAGCATTTT
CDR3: CASSVLGTSNQPQHF